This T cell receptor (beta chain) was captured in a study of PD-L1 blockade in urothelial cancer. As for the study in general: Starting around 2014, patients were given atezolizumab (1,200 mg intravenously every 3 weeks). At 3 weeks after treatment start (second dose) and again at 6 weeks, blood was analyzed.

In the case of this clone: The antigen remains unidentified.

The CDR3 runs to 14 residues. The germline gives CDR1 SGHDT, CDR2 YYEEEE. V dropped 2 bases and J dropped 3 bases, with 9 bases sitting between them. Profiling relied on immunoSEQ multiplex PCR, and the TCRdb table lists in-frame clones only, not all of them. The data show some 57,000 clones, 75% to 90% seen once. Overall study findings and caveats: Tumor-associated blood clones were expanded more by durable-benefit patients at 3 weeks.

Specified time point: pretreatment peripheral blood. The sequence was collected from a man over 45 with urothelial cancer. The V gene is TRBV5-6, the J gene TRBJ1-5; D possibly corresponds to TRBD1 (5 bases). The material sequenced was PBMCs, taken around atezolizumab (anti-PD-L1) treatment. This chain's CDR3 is CASSFSGINQPQHF. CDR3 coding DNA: TGTGCCAGCAGCTTTTCAGGGATCAATCAGCCCCAGCATTTT.